This TCR beta chain was documented in a study of vaccination and CD4 T cells after COVID-19 (dated 2022 in TCRdb). Some background on the complete study: The convalescent cohort comprised six males and four females, including two Hispanic individuals, seven Caucasians, two Asians and one multiracial person. Each participant got two doses of either the Pfizer-BioNTech BNT162b2 vaccine (n=8) or the Moderna mRNA-1273 vaccine (n=2). Post-COVID blood samples from convalescent patients were collected a median of roughly 100 days after diagnosis, with a range of about 35 to 161 days. Post-vaccine blood samples were collected a median of approximately 77 days after the second vaccine dose, ranging from roughly 12 to 250 days. Overlapping spike peptide pools from SARS-CoV-2 and from the common cold coronaviruses HCoV-NL63, HCoV-OC43 and HCoV-229E were used as culture stimuli. Control cultures used a CEFX viral epitope pool as positive control, an HIV-1 Nef peptide pool as negative control, or no peptide. In 10 COVID-19 convalescent patients and a handful of infection-naive healthy vaccine recipients, researchers compared the spike-specific CD4+ TCR repertoire from before mRNA vaccination with the repertoire from after. Memory CD4+ T cell crossreactivity between SARS-CoV-2 and common cold coronavirus spike proteins was assessed at the TCR clonotype level in an earlier paper using these donors.

Library generation was performed with PCR. At the Johns Hopkins FTIC core, DNA from the cultured CD4+ T cells underwent TCR sequencing with the Oncomine TCR Beta short-read assay. Genomic DNA was extracted from the cultured CD4+ T cells with the QIAamp micro DNA kit. Oncomine TCR Beta libraries made from cultured CD4+ T cells were pooled using unique dual indexes and sequenced on an Illumina iSeq 100. In the authors' own workflow: Non-productive sequences were filtered out, and CDR3s that did not start with C, did not end with F or W, or were shorter than 7 amino acids were discarded. The MANAFEST web application was used to identify antigen-specific clonotypes by comparing peptide-stimulated wells against reference wells and other culture wells. An FDR below 0.05, an odds ratio above 5, and a productive frequency above 0.1% in at least two of three replicate wells were required for clones to be considered positive. A clonotype counted as cross-reactive if it showed significant expansion both in the SARS-CoV-2 spike wells and in at least one common cold coronavirus spike condition. CDR3 homology was assessed with Levenshtein distances (stringdist) and unrooted phylogenetic trees (ape) in R version 3.6.1. The public reads were quality trimmed at Q25 with fastp and then assembled into clones with MiXCR by TCRdb, keeping productive beta chains. Each CDR3 protein appears once, grouped with its most common genes and DNA. TCRdb's processing, not the study's, gives the V and J calls here. The table for this sample lists around 4,500 distinct CDR3 sequences; 50% to 80% of them were counted only once. Less than 40% of the sample lies in the top ten.

From V the trimming removes 1 base and from J it removes 6 bases, while the gene matches leave 3 bases of the junction unaccounted for. The germline V gene (reference sequence) supplies CDR1 LNHDA and CDR2 SQIVND. The CDR3, cysteine through phenylalanine, is 15 amino acids long. The CDR3 DNA has 45 bases and is translated from base 1. The intended sense of this specimen's treatment or condition label: 10-day PBMC culture with coronavirus spike peptide pools or control peptides (ViraFEST assay). CD4+ T cells from unexposed donors were collected before the COVID-19 pandemic (2011-2018). The ViraFEST assay was used in the study, in which antigen-specific T cells were expanded with peptide pools and expanded clonotypes were subsequently identified by TCR sequencing. Each well held about 2.2 million PBMCs cultured in IMDM containing approximately 5% human AB serum and approximately 10 IU/ml IL-2, with about 9.4 ug/ml peptide pools added. Half of the culture medium was replaced with fresh IL-2-containing medium on days 3 and 7. After 10 days of culture, CD4+ T cells were isolated by negative selection using the EasySep CD4+ T cell isolation kit. As cell numbers permitted, CD4+ T cells from unexposed donors were tested for reactivity to SARS-CoV-2 S and N and to four common cold coronavirus spike pools. PBMCs were separated from whole blood using Ficoll-Paque Plus gradient centrifugation and then either used fresh or cryopreserved at -140C. Triplicate wells were generally used for each culture condition. The leukapheresis product for the unexposed donors was obtained through commercial purchase.

Paper-wide results and their limitations: The median number of SARS-CoV-2-reactive clonotypes rose from around 20 after infection to some 40 after vaccination, but the change was not significant. Only a relatively small number of convalescent patients were included in the study, and early timepoints following natural infection were not analyzed. In convalescent patients, a median roughly 85% of post-vaccine SARS-CoV-2-reactive clones were detected only after vaccination, suggesting vaccine-specific priming. Of the vaccine-specific clones found in convalescent patients, nearly all (304 of 307) were mono-reactive for SARS-CoV-2 spike instead of being cross-reactive with common cold coronaviruses.

A word on this clonotype: Its antigen is currently not known. Per-nucleotide qualities are absent, and no much larger clonotype sits a single base away.

The chain is encoded by TRBV19 joined to TRBJ1-5; 10 central bases correspond to TRBD1. The sequenced sample consisted of CD4+ T cells from blood, cultured in vitro. The origin of this receptor is a human donor in good health. The CDR3 protein: CASSIGGTGAQPQHF. In nucleotide form, the sequence is TGTGCCAGTAGTATAGGTGGGACAGGGGCTCAGCCCCAGCATTTT.